One and the same sample provided the 11 T cell receptor beta chains below, sequenced in a study of T cell responses to AZD1222 COVID-19 vaccine. Clones were read by immunoSEQ multiplex PCR, and TCRdb kept only the in-frame ones, dropping some. Of about 84,000 clones in the sample, 87% were seen once. This specimen was peripheral blood, taken 28 days after the second AZD1222 dose. The receptors were sampled from an adult who received the AZD1222 COVID-19 vaccine.

The chain couples TRBV7-2 to TRBJ2-7; maybe TRBD1 (6 bases). This CDR3 is built from 13 residues. Looked up from germline, CDR1 is SGHTA and CDR2 is FQGNSA. Trimming cost V 1 base and J 5 bases, with 9 bases left between them. The DNA for the CDR3 is TGTGCCAGCAGCTTAGGGGGGCCCAACGAGCAGTACTTC. The encoded protein is CASSLGGPNEQYF.

The chain combines TRBV19 with TRBJ1-5, with D maybe TRBD1 (6 bases). This CDR3 comprises 15 residues. V was trimmed by 0 bases and J by 5 bases, leaving 11 bases between them. The germline CDR1 and CDR2 sequences are LNHDA and SQIVND (reference sequence). For the CDR3, the DNA is TGTGCCAGTAGTATAGATCAGGGGACCTATCAGCCCCAGCATTTT. Translation: CASSIDQGTYQPQHF.

The table lists this clone with a few counts. The chain links TRBV5-6 to TRBJ1-5, with D uncertain. Trimming pared 0 bases from V and 6 bases from J, leaving 7 bases between. Germline CDR1 is SGHDT and CDR2 is YYEEEE. The CDR3 extends over 13 amino acids. Here the CDR3 reads CASSLGLSQPQHF. The CDR3 nucleotides read TGTGCCAGCAGCTTGGGACTGAGTCAGCCCCAGCATTTT.

This clone was recorded a few times. The V and J genes are TRBV3-1 (or the pseudogene TRBV3-2) and TRBJ1-4; D is unclear. The germline CDR1 and CDR2 sequences are LGHDT and YNNKEL (reference sequence). The CDR3 has 17 amino acids. Trimming took off 0 bases at V and 0 bases at J, with 11 bases between the two ends. CDR3: CASSQDILAATNEKLFF. The CDR3 bases are TGTGCCAGCAGCCAAGATATATTAGCGGCAACTAATGAAAAACTGTTTTTT.

The chain uses TRBV10-1 and TRBJ1-5; TRBD1 aligns across 8 bases. CDR1 and CDR2 from the germline V gene are WNHNN and SYGVQD (reference sequence). With V trimmed by 6 bases and J by 0 bases, 10 bases remained unmatched. The CDR3 is 17 amino acids. CDR3 DNA sequence: TGCGCCAGCAGGTATACGGGACAGGACAATAGCAATCAGCCCCAGCATTTT. Residues: CASRYTGQDNSNQPQHF.

V usage is TRBV3-1 (or the pseudogene TRBV3-2) and J usage is TRBJ2-1; 11 nucleotides line up with TRBD2. V was clipped by 1 base and J by 6 bases; unmatched bases: 5. The CDR3 length is 16 residues. The V gene's germline CDR1 is LGHDT and CDR2 YNNKEL (reference sequence). The CDR3 loop is CASSQVASGGRNEQFF. The CDR3 coding sequence is TGTGCCAGCAGCCAAGTCGCTAGCGGGGGGCGCAATGAGCAGTTCTTC.

The chain employs TRBV2 and TRBJ2-1, with 9 bases matching TRBD2. Per germline, CDR1 SNHLY and CDR2 FYNNEI. The junction had 5 bases not matched to a gene; V was cut back by 6 bases and J by 2 bases. CDR3 length: 15 amino acids. CDR3 in amino acids: CASRAGGSPYNEQFF. The CDR3 nucleotides are TGTGCCAGCAGGGCGGGGGGGTCCCCCTACAATGAGCAGTTCTTC. Full variable domain (rest looked up from reference TRBV2 and TRBJ2-1): EPEVTQTPSHQVTQMGQEVILRCVPISNHLYFYWYRQILGQKVEFLVSFYNNEISEKSEIFDDQFSVERPDGSNFTLKIRSTKLEDSAMYFCASRAGGSPYNEQFFGPGTRLTVL.

The rearrangement uses TRBV6-2 or TRBV6-3 and TRBJ1-1; the D gene is possibly TRBD1 (6 bases). The length of the CDR3 is 17 residues. Trimming left V 0 bases short and J 2 bases short, with 16 bases between. The germline V gene encodes CDR1 MNHEY and CDR2 SVGEGT. CDR3 region: CASSYSRAGAANTEAFF. As DNA, the CDR3 is TGTGCCAGCAGTTACTCCCGGGCAGGGGCGGCAAACACTGAAGCTTTCTTT.

V is TRBV7-8 and J is TRBJ1-5; no clear D. The CDR3 spans 14 residues. The germline CDR1 and CDR2 sequences are SGHVS and FQNEAQ. V lost 1 base and J 9 bases, leaving 13 bases between the germline ends. The CDR3 sequence: CASSLVLGPRPQHF. CDR3 coding DNA: TGTGCCAGCAGCTTAGTTCTGGGCCCTCGGCCCCAGCATTTT.

V and J are TRBV27 and TRBJ2-2; D tentatively reads TRBD1 or TRBD2 (5 bases each). From germline, CDR1 is MNHEY and CDR2 SMNVEV (reference sequence). This CDR3 comprises 15 residues. V was shortened by 8 bases and J by 7 bases, with 20 bases between the two germline ends. CDR3 nucleotide sequence: TGTGCCAGCGCTCCCGGGACCCCAGGAGTCGGGGAGCTGTTTTTT. This sequence encodes CASAPGTPGVGELFF.

The chain combines TRBV12-3 or TRBV12-4 with TRBJ1-5; D is unresolved. The CDR3 sequence is 11 residues long. Trimming removed 4 bases at V and 9 bases at J, with 7 bases between. CDR3: CASSSSRPQHF. The CDR3 coding sequence is TGTGCCAGCAGTTCCTCTCGGCCCCAGCATTTT.